This entry is about one T cell receptor (beta chain). The source of the sample is a study of blood T cell repertoires in COVID-19. Looking at the study overall: The United States, Italy and Spain were the sources of the acute and convalescent COVID-19 samples. In each case, the material was cDNA or gDNA derived from T cells, B-cell-depleted T cells, or PBMCs.

Trimming shortened V by 2 bases and J by 2 bases, and 10 bases separated the two germline ends. Germline V gene sequence: CDR1 WNHNN, CDR2 SYGVQD (reference sequence). There are 15 residues in the CDR3. Authors' processing steps: How many nucleated cells were present was estimated from reference gene primer amplification. The method was immunoSEQ multiplex PCR; TCRdb's version includes in-frame clones alone and lacks a portion of them. D and trimming were read from the DNA, whereas the V and J calls and clone size are those reported in that table. The sample consists of around 160,000 clones, 70% to 90% of them appearing once.

The sequencing sample was made of peripheral blood. The TCR sequence derives from a man aged 55-75 years with acute or convalescent COVID-19. V usage is TRBV10-1 and J usage is TRBJ2-1, with D possibly TRBD1 on 5 matching bases. CDR3 bases: TGCGCCAGCAGTGAGGGTCAGGGTACCTACAATGAGCAGTTCTTC. It specifies CASSEGQGTYNEQFF.